This T cell receptor (beta chain) was captured by sequencing in a study of T cell changes during pregnancy in multiple sclerosis. Sequenced by immunoSEQ multiplex PCR; TCRdb stores in-frame clones only, minus some. The table has 65,000 to 75,000 clones, around 91% seen once. After removal of 2 bases from V and 2 bases from J, the junction contained 10 bases not matched to a gene. This CDR3 region has 18 residues. Looked up from germline, CDR1 is ENHRY and CDR2 is SYGVKD. The TCR originated in a female donor in good health, enrolled as a control in a pregnancy study. The sequencing used peripheral blood, collected in the third trimester of pregnancy. This chain joins TRBV10-3 and TRBJ2-2, with 8 bases identical to TRBD1. Here the CDR3 reads CAISERKGQGLNTGELFF. The CDR3, as DNA: TGTGCCATCAGTGAGAGGAAAGGACAGGGACTTAACACCGGGGAGCTGTTTTTT.